What follows are 25 T cell receptor beta chains derived from one specimen sequenced in a study of molecular identifiers for immune sequencing clone quantification. TCRdb recomputed calls from the PCR reads with MiXCR, one row per CDR3 protein. In the table there are about 630,000 distinct CDR3 sequences, around 25% of which are singletons. Source material: naive CD8+ T cells from blood, with Jurkat cell RNA spiked in. This sample's subset: FACS-sorted CD8+CD4-CCR7+CD45RA+ naive T cells. These receptor sequences come from a human donor in good health. Some libraries in this study had Jurkat cell RNA spiked in.

V usage is TRBV11-2 and J usage is TRBJ1-1; 9 positions agree with TRBD1. Trimming took 4 bases from V and 1 from J; bases not matched to a gene: 7. This CDR3 spans 16 amino acids. CDR1 SGHAT and CDR2 FQNNGV come from the germline V gene. In nucleotides, the CDR3 is TGTGCCAGCAGCTCTGGACAGGGGTCGGCGAACACTGAAGCTTTCTTT. It codes for CASSSGQGSANTEAFF. Complete variable domain (other parts from reference TRBV11-2 and TRBJ1-1): EAGVAQSPRYKIIEKRQSVAFWCNPISGHATLYWYQQILGQGPKLLIQFQNNGVVDDSQLPKDRFSAERLKGVDSTLKIQPAKLEDSAVYLCASSSGQGSANTEAFFGQGTRLTVV.

This clonotype has ten or more counts. The genes are TRBV20-1 and TRBJ2-3; a possible D gene is TRBD1 (5 bases). The CDR3 spans 17 residues. Germline V gene sequence: CDR1 DFQATT, CDR2 SNEGSKA (reference sequence). The V gene lost 1 base and the J gene lost 6 bases, with 23 bases spanning the gap. The CDR3 DNA follows: TGCAGTGCTAGAGGGCAGCGAGGTAGCTGGGGCTCGGATACGCAGTATTTT. Protein: CSARGQRGSWGSDTQYF.

The genes are TRBV7-9 and TRBJ2-3; D is possibly TRBD2 (7 bases). CDR1 is SEHNR, CDR2 FQNEAQ, per germline (reference sequence). V lost 4 bases and J 4 bases, leaving 15 bases between the germline ends. This CDR3 is 15 amino acids long. CDR3 sequence reads: CASSSLGGGADTQYF. Written as DNA, the CDR3 is TGTGCCAGCAGCTCCCTTGGGGGGGGCGCAGATACGCAGTATTTT.

This clonotype has a handful of counts. V usage is TRBV10-3 and J usage is TRBJ1-3; D not certain. The germline gives CDR1 ENHRY, CDR2 SYGVKD. The CDR3 is 14 amino acids. Trimming shortened V by 6 bases and J by 4 bases, and 13 bases separated the two germline ends. The CDR3, as DNA: TGTGCCATCAGCGAGGTTATGGACGGAAACACCATATATTTT. It yields the protein CAISEVMDGNTIYF.

The CDR3 DNA sequence: TGTGCCAGCAGCCAGCCCATGGACAGGGGGTTAATAAATGAGCAGTTCTTC. Residues: CASSQPMDRGLINEQFF. The chain employs TRBV14 and TRBJ2-1, with 10 bases fitting TRBD1. The CDR3 has 17 residues. The V and J ends lost 3 bases and 7 bases, in that order; junction bases with no gene match: 12. Looked up from germline, CDR1 is SGHDN and CDR2 is FVKESK.

In its sample, this clonotype was seen many times. This chain links TRBV5-1 with TRBJ1-1; maybe TRBD1 (6 bases). Germline V gives CDR1 SGHRS, CDR2 YFSETQ. V gave up 1 base and J gave up 4 bases, with 14 bases separating them. CDR3 length equals 15 residues. The CDR3 protein is CASSLYLSGATEAFF. The CDR3 coding sequence is TGCGCCAGCAGCTTGTACCTCTCAGGGGCCACTGAAGCTTTCTTT.

This clonotype has just one count. A much bigger clone sits one base away, suggesting this may be a read error. The chain links TRBV7-9 to TRBJ2-5; D is unclear. Germline loops: CDR1 SEHNR, CDR2 FQNEAQ (reference sequence). The CDR3 length is 14 residues. The V gene lost 6 bases and the J gene lost 1 base, with 12 bases spanning the gap. CDR3: CASRPMGIQETQYF. The DNA for the CDR3 is TGTGCCAGCAGACCTATGGGCATCCAAGAGACCCAGTACTTC. The entire variable domain, with the rest obtained from reference TRBV7-9 and TRBJ2-5, is as follows: DTGVSQNPRHKITKRGQNVTFRCDPISEHNRLYWYRQTLGQGPEFLTYFQNEAQLEKSRLLSDRFSAERPKGSFSTLEIQRTEQGDSAMYLCASRPMGIQETQYFGPGTRLLVL.

This clonotype was seen only a few times. The rearrangement uses TRBV27 and TRBJ1-5; unclear D gene. Deletions cut 7 bases from V and 1 base from J, with 11 bases between. The germline CDR1 and CDR2 sequences are MNHEY and SMNVEV (reference sequence). This CDR3 is built from 14 residues. This chain's CDR3 is CASNPSGSNQPQHF. CDR3 DNA: TGTGCCAGCAACCCGTCGGGAAGCAATCAGCCCCAGCATTTT.

Here the CDR3 DNA reads TGTGCCAGCAGTTACAGGGCCGAAGCCAAAAACATTCAGTACTTC. It yields the protein CASSYRAEAKNIQYF. V gene TRBV6-5 combines with J gene TRBJ2-4; D is unclear. Trimming took off 2 bases at V and 0 bases at J, with 8 bases between the two ends. Germline values: CDR1 MNHEY, CDR2 SVGAGI. The CDR3 consists of 15 residues.

This clonotype occurred a few times. The genes are TRBV7-9 and TRBJ1-1, with TRBD1 matching 9 bases. The V gene's germline CDR1 is SEHNR and CDR2 FQNEAQ (reference sequence). V was pared by 4 bases and J by 6 bases, with 9 bases of the junction left unmatched. The CDR3 consists of 15 residues. The DNA for the CDR3 is TGTGCCAGCAGCTCGGGGACAGGGAAGGTTGCTGAAGCTTTCTTT. It codes for CASSSGTGKVAEAFF.

This clonotype was seen more than once but under ten times. J is TRBJ2-7 and V is TRBV7-9; possible D gene TRBD2, 6 bases. The CDR3 runs to 16 residues. Germline V gene data show CDR1 as SEHNR and CDR2 as FQNEAQ (reference sequence). V was cut by 2 bases and J by 3 bases, with 17 bases left in between. CDR3 nucleotides: TGTGCCAGCAGCTTAACGTACGGGGGTCCCCTCTACGAGCAGTACTTC. This gives the protein CASSLTYGGPLYEQYF.

As regards this clonotype: Possible read error: a much larger clone is one base away. The rearrangement joins TRBV5-3 to TRBJ2-7; D is unresolved. TRBV5-3 is an ORF, and what it does is uncertain. This CDR3 has 15 amino acids. This CDR3 is CASSLDSQLSYEHYF. DNA of the CDR3: TGTGCCAGCAGCTTGGATTCGCAGCTCTCCTACGAGCATTACTTC.

This clonotype was detected a few times. This chain joins TRBV7-9 and TRBJ1-2, with D maybe TRBD1 (5 bases). The CDR3 length is 17 residues. Germline lookup yields CDR1 SEHNR and CDR2 FQNEAQ (reference sequence). V lost 5 bases and J 4 bases, leaving 23 bases between the germline ends. The CDR3 spells CASSPDRFQGPGYGYTF. The CDR3 DNA reads TGTGCCAGCAGCCCAGATCGTTTCCAGGGACCCGGCTATGGCTACACCTTC.

This clonotype turned up a few times. Written as DNA, the CDR3 is TGTGCCAGCAGTGAAAACACAGGGATGAACACTGAAGCTTTCTTT. Its protein is CASSENTGMNTEAFF. This sequence joins TRBV12-3 or TRBV12-4 and TRBJ1-1; possibly TRBD1 for D (6 bases). This CDR3 has 15 amino acids. V dropped 5 bases and J dropped 0 bases, with 13 bases sitting between them.

The chain links TRBV19 to TRBJ1-1; TRBD1 matches 8 bases. The CDR3 contains 14 residues. CDR1 and CDR2 (germline): LNHDA, SQIVND (reference sequence). J was trimmed by 4 bases and V by 5 bases; bases with no gene match: 6. CDR3 in amino acids: CASSPQGAPTEAFF. The CDR3 DNA is TGTGCCAGTAGTCCCCAGGGGGCGCCCACTGAAGCTTTCTTT.

Only a few counts were recorded for this clonotype. This chain joins TRBV7-9 and TRBJ2-7; no clear D. This CDR3 has 16 residues. V gave up 8 bases and J gave up 0 bases, with 20 bases separating them. In germline, CDR1 is SEHNR, CDR2 FQNEAQ (reference sequence). The chain's CDR3 is CASVDTRHLSSYEQYF. CDR3 DNA sequence: TGTGCCAGCGTGGATACGAGGCACCTGAGCTCCTACGAGCAGTACTTC.

On this clonotype: A read error is possible here, since a much larger clone lies one base away. V is TRBV4-1 and J is TRBJ1-6; D unclear. Germline V gene data show CDR1 as MGHRA and CDR2 as YSYEKL. The CDR3 sequence is 18 residues long. The CDR3 is CAGSQDFSESSYNSPLHF. The CDR3 region has the DNA TGCGCCGGCAGCCAAGATTTCTCGGAGAGCTCCTATAATTCACCCCTCCACTTT.

This clonotype was counted ten times or more. The V and J genes are TRBV6-1 and TRBJ2-3, with D tentatively TRBD2 (5 bases). Trimming shortened V by 8 bases and J by 6 bases, and 24 bases separated the two germline ends. CDR1 is MNHNS, CDR2 SASEGT, per germline. The CDR3 sequence is 16 residues long. CDR3 nucleotide sequence: TGTGCCAGCTCCTATCCTCGGGAAGTAGTGGCCGATACGCAGTATTTT. This sequence encodes CASSYPREVVADTQYF.

This clonotype was counted many times. The chain uses TRBV13 and TRBJ1-1; D is perhaps TRBD1 (5 bases). CDR3 length equals 16 residues. V lost 4 bases to trimming and J lost 0 bases, with 15 bases between them. The germline V gene encodes CDR1 PRHDT and CDR2 FYEKMQ (reference sequence). As DNA, the CDR3 is TGTGCCAGCAGCTCCCGTTCGGGGGGACTGAACACTGAAGCTTTCTTT. It encodes CASSSRSGGLNTEAFF.

Note on this clonotype: A much larger clone differs from this one at a single base, so this may be a read error. The chain couples TRBV3-1 to TRBJ2-7; no firm D call. Trimming removed 1 base from V and 6 bases from J, with 13 bases in between. The CDR3 has 14 residues. Germline values: CDR1 LGHDT, CDR2 YNNKEL (reference sequence). CDR3 sequence reads: CASSQGPELCEQYF. DNA of the CDR3: TGTGCCAGCAGCCAAGGACCCGAACTCTGCGAGCAGTACTTC.

The rearrangement links TRBV5-4 to TRBJ2-5; D might be TRBD1 (6 bases). This CDR3 spans 14 amino acids. From germline, CDR1 is SGHNT and CDR2 YYREEE (reference sequence). Trimming removed 0 bases at V and 5 bases at J, with 11 bases between. The CDR3 DNA sequence: TGTGCCAGCAGCTTGGAGGGGGTAGCGGAGACCCAGTACTTC. This gives the protein CASSLEGVAETQYF. The whole variable domain, remainder taken from reference TRBV5-4 and TRBJ2-5, is ETGVTQSPTHLIKTRGQQVTLRCSSQSGHNTVSWYQQALGQGPQFIFQYYREEENGRGNFPPRFSGLQFPNYSSELNVNALELDDSALYLCASSLEGVAETQYFGPGTRLLVL.

This clonotype was observed at least ten times. One junction end disagrees with the germline gene, perhaps due to a read error. The V gene is TRBV20-1, the J gene TRBJ2-7; D is perhaps TRBD1 (5 bases). This CDR3 is 14 amino acids long. Per the germline V gene, CDR1 is DFQATT and CDR2 is SNEGSKA (reference sequence). The DNA of the CDR3 is TGCAGTGCTAGTCCCCTCGCTACAGGCGAACAGTGGGACTTC. Translation gives CSASPLATGEQWDF.

This clonotype was counted at least ten times. The V and J genes are TRBV7-2 and TRBJ2-3; TRBD2 is a possible D gene (7 bases). Germline CDR1 is SGHTA and CDR2 is FQGNSA. V lost 1 base and J 0 bases, leaving 14 bases between the germline ends. The CDR3 length is 17 residues. In DNA, the CDR3 is TGTGCCAGCAGCTTAGAGGGGGGGGGACTAAGCACAGATACGCAGTATTTT. It yields the protein CASSLEGGGLSTDTQYF.

Notes on this clonotype: This may be a read error, as it is one base from a much larger clone. The chain's CDR3 is CRVDLSSYEQFF. CDR3 DNA: TGCAGAGTTGACTTGTCTAGCTATGAGCAGTTCTTC. V and J are TRBV29-1 and TRBJ2-1; weak D call: TRBD2 (5 bases). Germline-derived CDR1 and CDR2 are SQVTM and ANQGSEA. The CDR3 is 12 amino acids.

This rearrangement joins TRBV20-1 to TRBJ2-7, with 11 bases fitting TRBD2. CDR1 and CDR2 from the germline V gene are DFQATT and SNEGSKA (reference sequence). The length of the CDR3 is 15 residues. J lost 0 bases, V lost 6 bases, and 7 bases had no gene match. The CDR3, as DNA: TGCAGTGCCCAGAGACTAGCGGGAACCTCCTACGAGCAGTACTTC. This sequence encodes CSAQRLAGTSYEQYF.